This T cell receptor beta chain was sequenced in a study of Ad26.COV2.S vaccination and SARS-CoV-2 variants. This CDR3 is 15 amino acids long. V lost 7 bases and J 6 bases, leaving 21 bases between the germline ends. Germline CDR1 reads MNHEY; CDR2 reads SVGAGI. The treatment was: roughly 19 received Ad26.COV2.S at low or high dose, single or two shots; several received placebo; per-sample allocation not given. Samples came from day 63 after the first vaccine or placebo injection. This adult donor, from Boston, was 18-55 years old. Here immunoSEQ multiplex PCR was the method, and the copy in TCRdb shows in-frame clones only, minus some. The table lists approximately 350,000 clones, 83% of them singletons.

The chain employs TRBV6-5 and TRBJ1-2; D ambiguous. This clonotype was sampled from a person aged 18-65 years who received the Ad26.COV2.S COVID-19 vaccine or a placebo. The material was peripheral blood, obtained in a trial of Ad26.COV2.S vaccine versus placebo. CDR3 sequence (DNA): TGTGCCAGCAAGAAAGGACTCTTCTCAGTTGATGGCTACACCTTC. Translated: CASKKGLFSVDGYTF.